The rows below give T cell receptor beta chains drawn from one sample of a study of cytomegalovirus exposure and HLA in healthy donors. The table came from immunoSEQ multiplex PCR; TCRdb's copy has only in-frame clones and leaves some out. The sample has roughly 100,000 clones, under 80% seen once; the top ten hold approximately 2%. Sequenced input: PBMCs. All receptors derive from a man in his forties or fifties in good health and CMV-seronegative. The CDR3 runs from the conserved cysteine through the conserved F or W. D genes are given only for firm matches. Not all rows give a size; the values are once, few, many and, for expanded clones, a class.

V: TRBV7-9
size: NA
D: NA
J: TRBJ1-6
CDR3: CSSSLASGAFSPLHF
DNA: TGTTCCAGCAGCTTAGCGTCAGGGGCTTTCTCACCCCTCCACTTT

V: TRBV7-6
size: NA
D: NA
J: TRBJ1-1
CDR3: CASSSGWRKAFF
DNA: TGTGCCAGCAGCTCGGGTTGGAGGAAAGCTTTCTTT

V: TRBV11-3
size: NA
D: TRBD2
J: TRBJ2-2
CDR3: CASSLRSGVENTGELFF
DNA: TGTGCCAGCAGCCTACGTAGCGGGGTTGAGAACACCGGGGAGCTGTTTTTT

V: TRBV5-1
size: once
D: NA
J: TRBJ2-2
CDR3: CASSLLGTSNTGELFF
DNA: TGCGCCAGCAGCTTGCTAGGGACAAGTAACACCGGGGAGCTGTTTTTT

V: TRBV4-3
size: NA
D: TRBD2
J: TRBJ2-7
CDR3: CASSQEGGRAPYEQYF
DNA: TGCGCCAGCAGCCAAGAAGGCGGGAGAGCTCCTTACGAGCAGTACTTC

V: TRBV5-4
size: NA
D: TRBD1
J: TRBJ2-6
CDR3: CASSYGTGEANVLTF
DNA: TGTGCCAGCAGCTACGGGACAGGGGAGGCCAACGTCCTGACTTTC

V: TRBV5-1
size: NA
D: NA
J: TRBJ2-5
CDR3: CASSLDSGYQETQYF
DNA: TGCGCCAGCAGCTTGGATTCGGGTTACCAAGAGACCCAGTACTTC

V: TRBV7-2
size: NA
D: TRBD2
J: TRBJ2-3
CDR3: CASSLASSGGANTQYF
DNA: TGTGCCAGCAGCTTAGCTTCTAGCGGGGGGGCCAATACGCAGTATTTT

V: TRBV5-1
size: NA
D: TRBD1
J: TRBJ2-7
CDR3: CASSWTGASYEQYF
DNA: TGCGCCAGCAGCTGGACAGGGGCCTCCTACGAGCAGTACTTC

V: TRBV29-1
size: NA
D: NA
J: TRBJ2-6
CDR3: CSVSNNQAPNVLTF
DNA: TGCAGCGTCTCGAATAATCAAGCACCCAACGTCCTGACTTTC

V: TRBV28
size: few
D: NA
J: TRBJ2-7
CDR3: CASSTGIRTYEQYF
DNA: TGTGCCAGCAGTACCGGGATCAGGACCTACGAGCAGTACTTC

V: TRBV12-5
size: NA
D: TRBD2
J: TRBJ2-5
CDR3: CASQLGLAGQETQYF
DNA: TGTGCTAGCCAACTGGGACTAGCCGGGCAAGAGACCCAGTACTTC

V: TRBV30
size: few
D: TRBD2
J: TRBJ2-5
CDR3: CAWAPSFGGEGETQYF
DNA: TGTGCCTGGGCCCCCTCGTTTGGAGGGGAGGGAGAGACCCAGTACTTC

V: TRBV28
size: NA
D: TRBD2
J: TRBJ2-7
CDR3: CASSLATSGDYEQYF
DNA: TGTGCCAGCAGTTTAGCGACTAGCGGGGATTACGAGCAGTACTTC

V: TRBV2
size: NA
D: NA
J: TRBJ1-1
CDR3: CASSEGRGRTTEAFF
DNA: TGTGCCAGCAGTGAGGGCAGGGGTCGTACCACTGAAGCTTTCTTT

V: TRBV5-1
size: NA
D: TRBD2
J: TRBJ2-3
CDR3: CASSLWTSGGADTQYF
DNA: TGCGCCAGCAGCCTCTGGACTAGCGGGGGGGCAGATACGCAGTATTTT

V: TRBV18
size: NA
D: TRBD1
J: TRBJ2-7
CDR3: CASSPGRQGVGEQYF
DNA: TGTGCCAGCTCACCCGGCCGACAGGGAGTAGGTGAGCAGTACTTC

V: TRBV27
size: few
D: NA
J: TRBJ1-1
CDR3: CASSLLGSEAFF
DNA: TGTGCCAGCAGTTTGTTGGGGAGTGAAGCTTTCTTT

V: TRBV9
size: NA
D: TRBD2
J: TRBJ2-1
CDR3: CASSTWGGGDEQFF
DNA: TGTGCCAGCAGCACTTGGGGGGGAGGGGATGAGCAGTTCTTC

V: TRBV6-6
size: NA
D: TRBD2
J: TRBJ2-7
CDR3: CASSSHVDGTSKNF
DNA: TGTGCCAGCAGTTCCCACGTTGACGGGACTAGCAAGAACTTC

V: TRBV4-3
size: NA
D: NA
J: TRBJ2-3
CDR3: CASSQTVGGGSTDTQYF
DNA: TGCGCCAGCAGCCAAACTGTTGGCGGGGGCAGCACAGATACGCAGTATTTT

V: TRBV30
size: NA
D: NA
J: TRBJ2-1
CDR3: CAWHRQGKAGGRSYNEQFF
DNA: TGTGCCTGGCATCGACAGGGGAAGGCGGGGGGGCGTTCCTACAATGAGCAGTTCTTC

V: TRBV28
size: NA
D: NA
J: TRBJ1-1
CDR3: CASSLWGKRDTEAFF
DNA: TGTGCCAGCAGTTTATGGGGTAAGCGTGACACTGAAGCTTTCTTT